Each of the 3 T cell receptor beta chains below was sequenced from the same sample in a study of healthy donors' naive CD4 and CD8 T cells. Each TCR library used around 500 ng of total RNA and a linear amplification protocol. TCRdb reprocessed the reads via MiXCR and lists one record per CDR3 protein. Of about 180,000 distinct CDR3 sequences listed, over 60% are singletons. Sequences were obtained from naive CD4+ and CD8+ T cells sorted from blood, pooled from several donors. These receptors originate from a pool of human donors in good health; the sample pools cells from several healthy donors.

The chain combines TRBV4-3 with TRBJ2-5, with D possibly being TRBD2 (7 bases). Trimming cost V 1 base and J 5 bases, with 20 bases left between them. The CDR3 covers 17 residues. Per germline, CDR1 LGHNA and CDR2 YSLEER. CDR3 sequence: CASSQGTWRGQRETQYF. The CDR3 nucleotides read TGCGCCAGCAGCCAAGGGACCTGGCGGGGGCAGCGGGAGACCCAGTACTTC.

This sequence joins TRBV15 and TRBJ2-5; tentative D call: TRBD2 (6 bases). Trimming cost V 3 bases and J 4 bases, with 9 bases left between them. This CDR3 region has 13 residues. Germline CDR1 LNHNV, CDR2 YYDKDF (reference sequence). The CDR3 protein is CATSRGGRETQYF. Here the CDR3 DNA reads TGTGCCACCAGCAGGGGAGGCAGAGAGACCCAGTACTTC.

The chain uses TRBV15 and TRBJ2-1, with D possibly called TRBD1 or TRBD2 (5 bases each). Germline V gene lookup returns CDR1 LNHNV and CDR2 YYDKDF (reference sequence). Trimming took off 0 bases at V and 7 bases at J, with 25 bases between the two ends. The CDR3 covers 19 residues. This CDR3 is CATSRDPIRRGRRPNEQFF. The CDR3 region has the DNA TGTGCCACCAGCAGAGATCCAATAAGACGGGGACGGAGGCCAAATGAGCAGTTCTTC. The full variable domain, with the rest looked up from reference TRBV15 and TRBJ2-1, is DAMVIQNPRYQVTQFGKPVTLSCSQTLNHNVMYWYQQKSSQAPKLLFHYYDKDFNNEADTPDNFQSRRPNTSFCFLDIRSPGLGDTAMYLCATSRDPIRRGRRPNEQFFGPGTRLTVL.